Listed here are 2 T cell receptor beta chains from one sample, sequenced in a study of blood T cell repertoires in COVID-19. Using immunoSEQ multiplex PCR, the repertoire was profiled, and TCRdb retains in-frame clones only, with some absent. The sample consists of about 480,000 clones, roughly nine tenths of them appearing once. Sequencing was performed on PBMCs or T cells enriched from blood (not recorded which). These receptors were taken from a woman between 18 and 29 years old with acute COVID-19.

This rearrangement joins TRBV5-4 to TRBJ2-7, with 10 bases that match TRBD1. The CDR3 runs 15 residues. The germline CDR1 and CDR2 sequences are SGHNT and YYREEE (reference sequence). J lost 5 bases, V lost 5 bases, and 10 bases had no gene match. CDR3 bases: TGTGCCAGCAGACCCGACAGGGGGCGGAAGGACGAGCAGTACTTC. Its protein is CASRPDRGRKDEQYF.

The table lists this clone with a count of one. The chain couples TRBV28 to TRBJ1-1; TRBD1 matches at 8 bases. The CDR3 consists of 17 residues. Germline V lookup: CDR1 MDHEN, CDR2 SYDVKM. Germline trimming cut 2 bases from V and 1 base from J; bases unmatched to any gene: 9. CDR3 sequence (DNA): TGTGCCAGCAGTTTAAGACAGGGGAAGTTCGAGAACACTGAAGCTTTCTTT. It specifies CASSLRQGKFENTEAFF.